This TCR beta chain was sequenced during a study of T cells in Graves' hyperthyroidism and ophthalmopathy (dated 2019 in TCRdb). In the study overall: Peripheral blood was sampled at the time of initial diagnosis, prior to any treatment. A discovery cohort of roughly 96 patients, roughly 45 with Graves' ophthalmopathy and about 58 with stable Graves' hyperthyroidism, was used to find distinguishing TCR V-J signatures. An independent validation cohort of under 20 hyperthyroidism patients and approximately 15 patients who later progressed to ophthalmopathy tested prospective prediction of ophthalmopathy. The 100 or so discovery patients were randomly split 7:3 into training and test sets. In several Graves' hyperthyroidism patients, the study also compared T-cell repertoires from thyroid tissue with T-cell repertoires from blood. After blood sampling, hyperthyroidism patients were treated with methimazole at a starting dose of 30 mg daily, and ophthalmopathy patients were treated with high-dose intravenous methylprednisolone. The paper describes TCR Vbeta CDR3 sequencing of 135 peripheral blood samples, made up of 43 ophthalmopathy patients, 70 to 75 hyperthyroidism patients and 17 progressor patients.

This clonotype was observed at least ten times. It lacks a known antigen. No base quality values were provided; no much bigger clone lies one nucleotide off. TCR beta CDR3 regions were amplified from RNA transcripts. The first round of RT-PCR for the TCR CDR3 was performed with the HTBI primer set and the Qiagen OneStep RT-PCR kit. Libraries were constructed in a second round of multiplex PCR, after which size selection and purification were performed. Sequencing of the libraries was done on an Illumina HiSeq2000 using paired-end 100 bp reads. In the source study's methods: SOAPnuke was used to process the raw data, with reads discarded if the reads contained adapters or uncalled bases, had a mean Phred below 15, or lacked an exact constant-primer or identifier match. High-quality paired reads were merged using COPE v1.2.5, and each unique nucleotide sequence was defined as a clonotype. Clonotypes were aligned to IMGT TRBV, TRBD and TRBJ reference segments using MiTCR v1.1. Only V-J combinations with frequency above 0.0001, covering approximately 99% of repertoires, were analysed. A TCS score was defined as the ratio between F50 (clonal expansion) and ExV (chaos), using BLOSUM62-based TCRdist between CDR3 peptides within each V-J. Welch's t-statistics and random forest reduced 500 to 550 V-J features to under 15, which were used in a naive Bayes classifier (R e1071). The raw public reads went through TCRdb reprocessing: fastp at Q25, MiXCR clone calling, in-frame beta chains kept. Rows are combined by CDR3 protein, so each entry shows the most common genes and DNA. What appears here as the V and J calls and clone size reflects TCRdb's work, not the paper's. For this sample there are some 300,000 distinct CDR3 sequences; roughly 15% appear just once. The ten top clones hold 7% to 9.5% of the sample.

The V and J ends are trimmed by 0 bases and 2 bases, leaving 12 bases between them. Its CDR3 holds 15 amino acids, cysteine through phenylalanine. CDR3 DNA only is kept here, 45 bases in frame from base 1. The germline V gene provides CDR1 SGDLS and CDR2 YYNGEE. Graves' hyperthyroidism was defined as stable when no progression to ophthalmopathy occurred over 18 months of follow-up. Hyperthyroidism patients were newly diagnosed, with disease duration under 2 months, and aged 18 to 65 years. Patients with uncontrolled infections, other autoimmune diseases, pregnancy or lactation were excluded. Diagnoses were based on clinical symptoms, serum thyroxine and TRAb, thyroid ultrasound and orbital computed tomography. PBMCs were separated from 10 ml of fresh peripheral blood using Ficoll-Paque density gradient centrifugation. Total RNA was extracted using Trizol reagent, and RNA quality was assessed on an Agilent 2100 Bioanalyzer.

Results and caveats for the whole study, not just this receptor: Ophthalmopathy was separated from stable hyperthyroidism by a 13 V-J signature model, with approximately 86% sensitivity and roughly 81% specificity obtained in cross-validation and 80%/75% obtained in testing. Most expanded thyroid clonotypes (frequency above 0.001) were also detected in blood, a finding suggesting that blood repertoires may reflect thyroid immune responses. Sample size was not statistically predetermined, and blinding of investigators to group allocation was not performed. In validation, progression to ophthalmopathy was predicted by the model with 70.59% sensitivity and about 72% specificity, a median of approximately 6.5 months before onset.

Sample: blood. In this chain, TRBV9 is recombined with TRBJ2-7; the D gene identity is not certain. The receptor comes from a middle-aged woman with Graves' hyperthyroidism. Read as DNA, the sequence is TGTGCCAGCAGCGTAGCCCCCCAGGCTACCTACGAGCAGTACTTC. The resulting protein is CASSVAPQATYEQYF.